The 18 T cell receptor beta chains reported below all come from one sample, sequenced in a study of cytomegalovirus exposure and HLA in healthy donors (dated 2017 in TCRdb). Libraries came from the immunoSEQ multiplex PCR assay. For the multiplex PCR, a mixture combining 60 forward primers for TCR Vbeta segments and 13 reverse primers for TCR Jbeta segments was used. TCRdb stores this immuneACCESS table with in-frame sequences only. Part of the clones is absent; in the studies checked, under half of the shortfall reflects unresolved V genes, and no reason is known for the rest. Counted in this sample were roughly 160,000 clones; 70% to 90% of them appeared once. The ten largest clones represent 7% of the sample. Material for sequencing was PBMCs. The receptor set was obtained from a woman aged 25 to 45 in good health and CMV-seropositive.

This chain joins TRBV14 and TRBJ1-1, with TRBD1 matching 11 bases. This CDR3 comprises 16 residues. Germline CDR1 SGHDN, CDR2 FVKESK. Unmatched junction bases numbered 3, after V lost 3 bases and J lost 0 bases. The CDR3 protein is CASSHGQGAMNTEAFF. CDR3 sequence (DNA): TGTGCCAGCAGCCATGGACAGGGGGCTATGAACACTGAAGCTTTCTTT.

This clone was recorded only once. The chain employs TRBV27 and TRBJ1-4; TRBD1 agrees at 10 bases. This CDR3 has 16 amino acids. The germline gives CDR1 MNHEY, CDR2 SMNVEV (reference sequence). Trimming at V came to 0 bases and at J to 7 bases, leaving 5 bases not matched to a gene. The CDR3 coding sequence is TGTGCCAGCAGTTTATCCGGGACAGGGGCTCGTGAAAAACTGTTTTTT. Residues: CASSLSGTGAREKLFF.

This rearrangement joins TRBV5-1 to TRBJ1-2, with 8 bases aligning to TRBD1. Looked up from germline, CDR1 is SGHRS and CDR2 is YFSETQ. The CDR3 sequence is 14 residues long. Germline trimming cut 5 bases from V and 0 bases from J; bases unmatched to any gene: 3. The CDR3 DNA is TGCGCCAGCAGGACAGGGGTTGCTAACTATGGCTACACCTTC. It encodes CASRTGVANYGYTF.

The V call is TRBV2, the J call TRBJ1-2, with 9 bases that match TRBD1. Germline CDR1 and CDR2: SNHLY and FYNNEI. The CDR3 has 15 residues. With 7 bases clipped from V and 2 bases from J, the junction kept 8 bases outside the gene matches. This CDR3 reads CASTKQGAPNYGYTF. CDR3 bases: TGTGCCAGCACCAAACAGGGGGCGCCGAACTATGGCTACACCTTC.

The genes are TRBV19 and TRBJ2-5; D might be TRBD1 (6 bases). Germline-derived CDR1 and CDR2 are LNHDA and SQIVND (reference sequence). V lost 5 bases and J lost 4, with 11 bases in between. The CDR3 consists of 13 residues. CDR3 loop: CASSQDSGETQYF. The CDR3 DNA reads as TGTGCCAGTAGTCAGGACAGCGGAGAGACCCAGTACTTC.

The chain employs TRBV4-2 and TRBJ1-1; D not resolved. Germline V gene data show CDR1 as LGHNA and CDR2 as YNFKEQ. V lost 1 base, J lost 2 bases, and 14 bases lay in between. This CDR3 contains 16 residues. Here the CDR3 DNA reads TGTGCCAGCAGCCAAGTTTCCCCCGGGAGAAACACTGAAGCTTTCTTT. This sequence encodes CASSQVSPGRNTEAFF.

The V and J genes are TRBV5-1 and TRBJ2-2; D is perhaps TRBD2 (6 bases). From germline, CDR1 is SGHRS and CDR2 YFSETQ. CDR3 length: 15 amino acids. The V and J ends lost 5 bases and 0 bases respectively, with 11 bases between them. CDR3 in DNA: TGCGCCAGCAGTATGGCTAGCGCGAACACCGGGGAGCTGTTTTTT. This translates into CASSMASANTGELFF.

CDR3 in amino acids: CAWTWTGRNYGYTF. The CDR3 DNA follows: TGTGCCTGGACTTGGACAGGGCGTAACTATGGCTACACCTTC. The gene calls are TRBV30 and TRBJ1-2; TRBD1 matches 8 bases. CDR1 and CDR2 from the germline V gene are GTSNPN and SVGIG (reference sequence). CDR3 size: 14 residues. V shed 4 bases, J shed 1 base, and the junction held 5 bases outside the gene matches.

This clone was counted a few times. The rearrangement joins TRBV5-5 to TRBJ2-2; 8 positions match TRBD1. This CDR3 is built from 13 residues. With V trimmed by 4 bases and J by 7 bases, 3 bases remained unmatched. Germline V gene sequence: CDR1 SGHKS, CDR2 YYEKEE (reference sequence). The CDR3 spells CASSRTGLGELFF. In nucleotides, the CDR3 is TGTGCCAGCAGCAGGACAGGGCTCGGGGAGCTGTTTTTT.

The chain employs TRBV5-4 and TRBJ1-4, with D possibly TRBD1 on 6 matching bases. The germline V gene encodes CDR1 SGHNT and CDR2 YYREEE (reference sequence). Trimming pared 0 bases from V and 5 bases from J, leaving 11 bases between. CDR3 size: 15 residues. DNA of the CDR3: TGTGCCAGCAGCTTGGTGGGTCAGGGGAATGAAAAACTGTTTTTT. This gives the protein CASSLVGQGNEKLFF.

V usage is TRBV5-1 and J usage is TRBJ2-7; tentative D call: TRBD2 (7 bases). With 0 bases removed from V and 3 bases from J, the gap between germline ends came to 22 bases. The germline V gene has CDR1 SGHRS and CDR2 YFSETQ. The CDR3 has 18 residues. CDR3: CASSLVYTRTGGNYEQYF. In DNA, the CDR3 is TGCGCCAGCAGCTTGGTTTACACCCGGACGGGGGGCAACTACGAGCAGTACTTC.

V gene TRBV10-2 combines with J gene TRBJ2-7; 8 nucleotides match TRBD1. J lost 6 bases, V lost 6 bases, and 1 base had no gene match. The CDR3 contains 11 residues. Looked up from germline, CDR1 is WSHSY and CDR2 is SAAADI. CDR3 loop: CASRQGGEQYF. The CDR3 nucleotides read TGCGCCAGCAGACAGGGGGGCGAGCAGTACTTC.

The chain is built from TRBV27 and TRBJ2-7; 7 bases are shared with TRBD1. Trimming took 5 bases from V and 3 from J; bases not matched to a gene: 7. In germline, CDR1 is MNHEY, CDR2 SMNVEV (reference sequence). The CDR3 is made up of 14 amino acids. CDR3 region: CASSPGTARYEQYF. CDR3 nucleotides: TGTGCCAGCAGTCCGGGGACAGCCCGCTACGAGCAGTACTTC.

The V and J genes are TRBV2 and TRBJ2-7; perhaps TRBD1 as D (6 bases). The germline gives CDR1 SNHLY, CDR2 FYNNEI. CDR3 length equals 13 residues. Trimming stripped 6 bases from V and 2 bases from J, with 11 bases between. The CDR3 nucleotides are TGTGCCAGCAGGGTCGACAGGACCTACGAGCAGTACTTC. This gives the protein CASRVDRTYEQYF.

This clone was picked up a small number of times. This chain joins TRBV5-6 and TRBJ2-3; tentative D call: TRBD1 (5 bases). CDR3 size: 15 residues. Trimming stripped 2 bases from V and 2 bases from J, with 12 bases between. CDR1 SGHDT and CDR2 YYEEEE come from the germline V gene. The CDR3 sequence is CASSLRGVDTDTQYF. The CDR3 DNA follows: TGTGCCAGCAGCTTAAGGGGCGTCGACACAGATACGCAGTATTTT.

This chain uses TRBV6-5 with TRBJ1-2, with D perhaps matching TRBD1 (5 bases). The CDR3 is 15 residues long. The germline CDR1 and CDR2 sequences are MNHEY and SVGAGI. V lost 2 bases, J lost 4 bases, and 14 bases lay in between. CDR3 protein: CASSYGGMRSYGYTF. CDR3 coding DNA: TGTGCCAGCAGTTACGGGGGGATGCGGAGCTATGGCTACACCTTC.

The chain uses TRBV7-9 and TRBJ2-5; 7 bases fit TRBD2. V gave up 6 bases and J gave up 7 bases; unmatched junction bases: 2. The CDR3 runs to 11 residues. CDR1 is SEHNR, CDR2 FQNEAQ, per germline (reference sequence). CDR3 sequence: CASRGEGTQYF. In DNA form, the CDR3 reads TGTGCCAGCAGGGGGGAGGGGACCCAGTACTTC.

V is TRBV7-9 and J is TRBJ1-1; no clear D. Per the germline V gene, CDR1 is SEHNR and CDR2 is FQNEAQ (reference sequence). The CDR3 has 16 amino acids. Between the trimmed V and J ends, which lost 5 bases and 4 bases, there was a span of 20 bases. The CDR3 DNA sequence: TGTGCCAGCAGCCTACCGCCTTATAGTTTTGGCACTGAAGCTTTCTTT. This encodes CASSLPPYSFGTEAFF. The whole variable domain, filled in from reference TRBV7-9 and TRBJ1-1, reads DTGVSQNPRHKITKRGQNVTFRCDPISEHNRLYWYRQTLGQGPEFLTYFQNEAQLEKSRLLSDRFSAERPKGSFSTLEIQRTEQGDSAMYLCASSLPPYSFGTEAFFGQGTRLTVV.